The T cell receptor beta chain under discussion was sequenced for a study of blood T cell repertoires in COVID-19. Methods used by the authors: Nucleated cell number was recorded as an estimate derived from reference gene primer amplification. Libraries were prepared by immunoSEQ multiplex PCR; TCRdb keeps only in-frame clonotypes and omits some of them. V, J and clone size reflect that table, while D and trimming were determined from the DNA. The table lists about 69,000 clones, less than 95% of them singletons, with about 5.1% in the top ten. V shed 0 bases and J shed 2 bases, with 7 bases lying between them. CDR1 and CDR2 (germline): MNHEY, SVGAGI. This CDR3 is 14 amino acids long.

This clonotype was obtained from a young woman with acute or convalescent COVID-19. The V call is TRBV6-5, the J call TRBJ1-1; no reliable D call. The sequenced sample was peripheral blood. The CDR3 protein is CASSYSRRNTEAFF. In DNA form, the CDR3 reads TGTGCCAGCAGTTACTCGAGAAGAAACACTGAAGCTTTCTTT.